Each of the 29 T cell receptor beta chains below was sequenced from the same sample in a study of beta chain features in type 1 diabetes. Findings of the study overall: When Type 1 diabetes patients were examined, their TCRB CDR3s proved moderately but significantly shorter in all four CD4+ subsets.

Expressed TCRB transcripts were sequenced because the entire RNA isolate underwent reverse transcription. Produced via immunoSEQ multiplex PCR; TCRdb's table is partial and in-frame only. The sample holds about 660,000 clones, over 12% seen once. Antigens of these TCRs are unknown. The sequencing input was naive CD4+ T cells from blood. Source of these receptors: a man aged 18 to 35 with type 1 diabetes.

This clone was observed a handful of times. V gene TRBV5-1 combines with J gene TRBJ1-1, with D perhaps TRBD1 (5 bases). This CDR3 is built from 15 residues. Looked up from germline, CDR1 is SGHRS and CDR2 is YFSETQ. The V end was cut by 1 base, the J end by 0 bases, with 10 bases between. The CDR3 nucleotides read TGCGCCAGCAGCTTGCAGGGTGGGATGAACACTGAAGCTTTCTTT. Translation: CASSLQGGMNTEAFF.

The chain joins TRBV7-2 to TRBJ2-2; D assignment may be TRBD1 or TRBD2 (6 bases each). In germline, CDR1 is SGHTA, CDR2 FQGNSA. This CDR3 comprises 15 residues. With 5 bases removed from V and 6 bases from J, the gap between germline ends came to 16 bases. The CDR3 nucleotides are TGTGCCAGCAGCGACCGACAGGCGGGGCCCGGGGAGCTGTTTTTT. This sequence encodes CASSDRQAGPGELFF. Filled out from reference TRBV7-2 and TRBJ2-2, the complete variable domain reads GAGVSQSPSNKVTEKGKDVELRCDPISGHTALYWYRQSLGQGLEFLIYFQGNSAPDKSGLPSDRFSAERTGGSVSTLTIQRTQQEDSAVYLCASSDRQAGPGELFFGEGSRLTVL.

The V and J genes are TRBV27 and TRBJ1-2; 7 bases line up with TRBD1. Trimming removed 5 bases from V and 0 bases from J; junction bases left unmatched: 12. This CDR3 contains 17 residues. CDR1 is MNHEY and CDR2 is SMNVEV in the germline V gene (reference sequence). Here the CDR3 DNA reads TGTGCCAGCAGTCCCTCCCCGGGACAGCAAGCTAACTATGGCTACACCTTC. This gives the protein CASSPSPGQQANYGYTF.

The gene calls are TRBV5-1 and TRBJ2-7, with unresolved D. Between the trimmed V and J ends, which lost 0 bases and 7 bases, there was a span of 14 bases. The CDR3 loop spans 14 amino acids. Looked up from germline, CDR1 is SGHRS and CDR2 is YFSETQ. CDR3 nucleotide sequence: TGCGCCAGCAGCTTGGTGGAGTGGGGTGGGGAGCAGTACTTC. As protein: CASSLVEWGGEQYF. Using reference TRBV5-1 and TRBJ2-7 for the parts outside the CDR3, the full variable domain is KAGVTQTPRYLIKTRGQQVTLSCSPISGHRSVSWYQQTPGQGLQFLFEYFSETQRNKGNFPGRFSGRQFSNSRSEMNVSTLELGDSALYLCASSLVEWGGEQYFGPGTRLTVT.

For this clone: A much more abundant neighbour one base away suggests this may be a read error. Other nucleotide sequences from this sample produce the same CDR3. The CDR3 sequence is CASSFYNEQFF. The CDR3 DNA follows: TGTGCCAGCAGCTTTTACAATGAGCAGTTCTTC. This sequence joins TRBV5-4 and TRBJ2-1; D ambiguous. Trimming took off 2 bases at V and 4 bases at J, with 1 base between the two ends. This CDR3 region has 11 residues. Germline CDR1 reads SGHNT; CDR2 reads YYREEE (reference sequence).

This clone was observed a handful of times. The chain couples TRBV4-2 to TRBJ2-2; possible D gene TRBD2, 5 bases. Trimming cost V 0 bases and J 6 bases, with 8 bases left between them. The CDR3 runs to 14 residues. CDR1 and CDR2 from the germline V gene are LGHNA and YNFKEQ. CDR3 sequence reads: CASSQDPGAGELFF. The CDR3, as DNA: TGTGCCAGCAGCCAAGATCCCGGGGCCGGGGAGCTGTTTTTT.

The chain recombines TRBV5-1 with TRBJ2-2; 7 nucleotides line up with TRBD2. Germline V gene data show CDR1 as SGHRS and CDR2 as YFSETQ. V dropped 5 bases and J dropped 5; count of bases not matched to a gene: 6. The CDR3 contains 14 residues. This CDR3 is CASRGRVETGELFF. The CDR3 nucleotides are TGCGCCAGCAGAGGGAGGGTGGAGACCGGGGAGCTGTTTTTT.

This clone has only a few counts. This rearrangement joins TRBV5-1 to TRBJ2-5; D is unclear. Deletions cut 5 bases from V and 0 bases from J, with 11 bases between. This CDR3 region has 14 residues. CDR1 SGHRS and CDR2 YFSETQ come from the germline V gene. Here the CDR3 reads CASSRQSYQETQYF. The CDR3 bases are TGCGCCAGCAGTAGACAATCGTACCAAGAGACCCAGTACTTC.

This rearrangement joins TRBV7-2 to TRBJ2-5, with D possibly being TRBD1 or TRBD2 (5 bases each). Germline CDR1 reads SGHTA; CDR2 reads FQGNSA. The CDR3 has 15 amino acids. The V end lost 2 bases, the J end lost 2 bases, and 12 bases lay between the germline ends. The DNA for the CDR3 is TGTGCCAGCAGCTTACAATCGGGGCGGCAAGAGACCCAGTACTTC. As protein: CASSLQSGRQETQYF.

The chain carries TRBV9 and TRBJ1-1; D unclear. Germline CDR1 SGDLS, CDR2 YYNGEE. Trimming stripped 3 bases from V and 1 base from J, with 10 bases between. There are 14 residues in the CDR3. CDR3 loop: CASSAYQQNTEAFF. The CDR3 nucleotides read TGTGCCAGCAGCGCCTATCAGCAGAACACTGAAGCTTTCTTT. The complete variable domain, with remaining parts taken from reference TRBV9 and TRBJ1-1, reads DSGVTQTPKHLITATGQRVTLRCSPRSGDLSVYWYQQSLDQGLQFLIQYYNGEERAKGNILERFSAQQFPDLHSELNLSSLELGDSALYFCASSAYQQNTEAFFGQGTRLTVV.

The chain recombines TRBV30 with TRBJ2-7; D call uncertain. The germline gives CDR1 GTSNPN, CDR2 SVGIG (reference sequence). The CDR3 contains 14 residues. The V end lost 3 bases, the J end lost 1 base, and 13 bases lay between the germline ends. In DNA form, the CDR3 reads TGTGCCTGGAGGACCGGTACGGGTTCCTACGAGCAGTACTTC. Residues: CAWRTGTGSYEQYF.

This chain connects TRBV12-2 to TRBJ2-4; TRBD1 is the table's D call, not checked against the DNA. TRBV12-2 is annotated as a pseudogene. This CDR3 comprises 20 residues. The CDR3 sequence is CASRSGADRLQPRAKNIQYF. CDR3 nucleotide sequence: TGTGCAAGTCGCTCAGGGGCAGATAGGCTCCAACCACGAGCCAAAAACATTCAGTACTTC.

The CDR3 is CASSLLAESSYEQYF. CDR3 DNA sequence: TGTGCCAGCAGCTTACTGGCAGAAAGCTCCTACGAGCAGTACTTC. This rearrangement joins TRBV7-9 to TRBJ2-7; D call uncertain. The CDR3 consists of 15 residues. CDR1 and CDR2 from the germline V gene are SEHNR and FQNEAQ (reference sequence). The ends were cut back, 2 bases at V and 0 bases at J, with 11 bases in the middle.

This chain connects TRBV9 to TRBJ2-7; 10 positions match TRBD2. Per germline, CDR1 SGDLS and CDR2 YYNGEE. V lost 0 bases and J lost 4; bases outside the gene matches: 4. This CDR3 is 15 amino acids long. CDR3 DNA sequence: TGTGCCAGCAGCGTAGGGGGACTAGCGCTATACGAGCAGTACTTC. It translates to CASSVGGLALYEQYF.

A few counts support this clone. The chain uses TRBV7-9 and TRBJ2-3; possibly TRBD2 for D (5 bases). The ends were cut back, 1 base at V and 3 bases at J, with 14 bases in the middle. The CDR3 is made up of 16 amino acids. The germline CDR1 and CDR2 sequences are SEHNR and FQNEAQ (reference sequence). The DNA for the CDR3 is TGTGCCAGCAGCTTAGTCTTCCGGGATGGGACAGATACGCAGTATTTT. Its protein product is CASSLVFRDGTDTQYF.

J is TRBJ2-2 and V is TRBV30; maybe TRBD1 (6 bases). Deletions cut 6 bases from V and 6 bases from J, with 14 bases between. Looked up from germline, CDR1 is GTSNPN and CDR2 is SVGIG (reference sequence). This CDR3 is built from 13 residues. CDR3 bases: TGTGCCTGTCAACAGGGTTATCCCGGGGAGCTGTTTTTT. It codes for CACQQGYPGELFF.

This chain uses TRBV6-5 with TRBJ2-7, with TRBD1 identical over 11 bases. This CDR3 contains 14 residues. V lost 6 bases and J lost 4; bases outside the gene matches: 5. Germline-derived CDR1 and CDR2 are MNHEY and SVGAGI. CDR3 DNA sequence: TGTGCCAGCAGCCCGGGACAGGGGGTTTACGAGCAGTACTTC. Translating gives CASSPGQGVYEQYF.

The sample holds a few counts of this clone. The rearrangement links TRBV7-2 to TRBJ2-2; D remains unclear. Germline V gene data show CDR1 as SGHTA and CDR2 as FQGNSA. The CDR3 is made up of 12 amino acids. The V and J ends lost 8 bases and 4 bases respectively, with 8 bases between them. The CDR3 loop is CASSQATGELFF. The CDR3, as DNA: TGTGCCAGCTCCCAGGCCACCGGGGAGCTGTTTTTT.

J is TRBJ2-7 and V is TRBV4-1, with 10 bases fitting TRBD2. V was clipped by 0 bases and J by 3 bases; unmatched bases: 5. The CDR3 length is 16 residues. CDR1 and CDR2 (germline): MGHRA, YSYEKL. CDR3 in amino acids: CASSQDPPSGSYEQYF. CDR3 in DNA: TGCGCCAGCAGCCAAGATCCGCCTAGCGGGAGCTACGAGCAGTACTTC.

This clone was seen a few times. The V and J genes are TRBV2 and TRBJ2-1; TRBD2 aligns across 8 bases. There are 16 residues in the CDR3. Trimming removed 6 bases from V and 4 bases from J; junction bases left unmatched: 11. Germline V CDR1 and CDR2: SNHLY, FYNNEI. The CDR3 protein is CASSDVLAAKYNEQFF. The CDR3 DNA is TGTGCCAGCAGCGACGTACTAGCGGCCAAATACAATGAGCAGTTCTTC.

This clone was recorded a few times. The chain employs TRBV5-4 and TRBJ2-1; D may match TRBD1 or TRBD2 (5 bases each). Germline-derived CDR1 and CDR2 are SGHNT and YYREEE (reference sequence). Trimming took off 7 bases at V and 5 bases at J, with 22 bases between the two ends. The CDR3 totals 16 residues. The CDR3 sequence is CASRRGGAQGNNEQFF. In nucleotides, the CDR3 is TGTGCCAGCCGCCGAGGAGGAGCCCAGGGAAACAATGAGCAGTTCTTC.

This clone showed up just a few times. CDR3 sequence: CASSLVGNTEAFF. The CDR3 DNA is TGTGCCAGCAGCCTCGTGGGGAACACTGAAGCTTTCTTT. The rearrangement links TRBV28 to TRBJ1-1, with no clear D. Germline loops: CDR1 MDHEN, CDR2 SYDVKM. Trimming took 6 bases from V and 1 from J, leaving 9 bases between them. This CDR3 has 13 amino acids.

The chain carries TRBV19 and TRBJ2-1; 8 positions agree with TRBD1. The germline V gene encodes CDR1 LNHDA and CDR2 SQIVND (reference sequence). The CDR3 length is 14 residues. J gave up 9 bases and V 6 bases, and 10 bases lay outside the gene matches. The CDR3 spells CASRELLQGGEQFF. The CDR3, as DNA: TGTGCCAGTAGGGAGTTATTACAGGGGGGTGAGCAGTTCTTC. The variable domain in full, with the rest retrieved from reference TRBV19 and TRBJ2-1, is DGGITQSPKYLFRKEGQNVTLSCEQNLNHDAMYWYRQDPGQGLRLIYYSQIVNDFQKGDIAEGYSVSREKKESFPLTVTSAQKNPTAFYLCASRELLQGGEQFFGPGTRLTVL.

Remarks on this clone: The junction does not match germline at one end; this may be a read error. The rearrangement links TRBV9 to TRBJ1-2; possible D gene TRBD1, 5 bases. This CDR3 comprises 11 residues. CDR1 is SGDLS, CDR2 YYNGEE, per germline. For the CDR3, the DNA is TGTGCCAGCAGCGCAGGCATGGGGCCGTTCTTC. This sequence encodes CASSAGMGPFF. Drawing the rest from reference TRBV9 and TRBJ1-2, the complete variable domain is DSGVTQTPKHLITATGQRVTLRCSPRSGDLSVYWYQQSLDQGLQFLIQYYNGEERAKGNILERFSAQQFPDLHSELNLSSLELGDSALYFCASSAGMGPFFGSGTRLTVV.

This chain joins TRBV9 and TRBJ2-5, with D perhaps matching TRBD1 or TRBD2 (7 bases each). Germline CDR1 and CDR2: SGDLS and YYNGEE. V lost 3 bases, J lost 0 bases, and 15 bases lay in between. The CDR3 runs 16 residues. DNA of the CDR3: TGTGCCAGCAGCGAGGGGGGGACAGTGTACCAAGAGACCCAGTACTTC. Translated, it gives CASSEGGTVYQETQYF.

This clone has more than one count but fewer than ten. CDR3 sequence: CASSEQATDTQYF. CDR3 nucleotides: TGTGCCAGCAGTGAACAGGCCACAGATACGCAGTATTTT. This rearrangement joins TRBV25-1 to TRBJ2-3; no clear D. Trimming removed 2 bases from V and 2 bases from J, with 5 bases in between. The CDR3 runs to 13 residues. In germline, CDR1 is MGHDK, CDR2 SYGVNS.

The chain uses TRBV4-3 and TRBJ1-6; D is ambiguous. V dropped 0 bases and J dropped 7 bases, with 7 bases sitting between them. This CDR3 spans 14 amino acids. From germline, CDR1 is LGHNA and CDR2 YSLEER. The CDR3 sequence: CASSQDEGNSPLHF. CDR3 nucleotide sequence: TGCGCCAGCAGCCAAGACGAAGGAAATTCACCCCTCCACTTT.

Concerning this clone itself: The junction departs from germline at one end; a sequencing error may be responsible. The J gene is TRBJ2-1, the V gene TRBV7-7, with D perhaps matching TRBD2 (5 bases). There are 15 residues in the CDR3. Germline V gene sequence: CDR1 SSHAT, CDR2 FNYEAQ (reference sequence). CDR3 nucleotides: TGTGCTAGCAGCTTAGCGCTGAAATCCTACAATGAGCAGTTCTTC. This encodes CASSLALKSYNEQFF.

In its sample, this clone was seen a few times. V gene TRBV7-9 combines with J gene TRBJ2-4; TRBD1 aligns across 10 bases. Trimming took 5 bases from V and 8 from J; bases not matched to a gene: 3. The CDR3 runs 13 residues. CDR1 and CDR2 (germline): SEHNR, FQNEAQ (reference sequence). CDR3 residues: CASSLGTGDIQYF. CDR3 bases: TGTGCCAGCAGCCTCGGGACAGGGGACATTCAGTACTTC.